Following are 9 T cell receptor beta chains from one sample sequenced in a study of PD-L1 blockade in urothelial cancer. Sequencing used immunoSEQ multiplex PCR; TCRdb keeps in-frame clones, though not all of them. The sample has under 40,000 clones, around 87% seen once; the top ten hold 3% to 4.5%. This sample comprised PBMCs, obtained around atezolizumab (anti-PD-L1) treatment. These receptors all come from a man between 50 and 59 years old with urothelial cancer.

The chain links TRBV10-1 to TRBJ2-1, with TRBD1 matching over 11 bases. The V and J ends lost 5 bases and 2 bases, in that order; junction bases with no gene match: 2. Germline V gene data show CDR1 as WNHNN and CDR2 as SYGVQD (reference sequence). The CDR3 is made up of 15 amino acids. The CDR3 nucleotides are TGCGCCAGCAGTAAGGACAGGGGGCCCTACAATGAGCAGTTCTTC. Translated: CASSKDRGPYNEQFF.

The chain joins TRBV5-1 to TRBJ2-1, with 12 bases identical to TRBD2. The CDR3 runs to 14 residues. Germline values: CDR1 SGHRS, CDR2 YFSETQ. Trimming at V came to 2 bases and at J to 9 bases, leaving 3 bases not matched to a gene. CDR3 coding DNA: TGCGCCAGCAGCTTCCTAGCGGGGGGGCTTGAGCAGTTCTTC. Translating it yields CASSFLAGGLEQFF.

This clone was recorded only once. The gene calls are TRBV7-9 and TRBJ1-5, with 7 bases lining up with TRBD1. Trimming at V came to 5 bases and at J to 3 bases, leaving 7 bases not matched to a gene. The CDR3 covers 15 residues. CDR1 and CDR2 from the germline V gene are SEHNR and FQNEAQ (reference sequence). The CDR3: CASSETGTVNQPQHF. The CDR3 DNA is TGTGCCAGCAGCGAGACCGGGACAGTCAATCAGCCCCAGCATTTT.

The rearrangement joins TRBV27 to TRBJ2-7, with 9 bases identical to TRBD1. CDR3 size: 13 residues. The V gene end was trimmed by 6 bases and the J gene end by 4 bases; junction bases not matched to a gene: 4. Germline loops: CDR1 MNHEY, CDR2 SMNVEV (reference sequence). The CDR3 sequence is CASRRTGVYEQYF. In nucleotides, the CDR3 is TGTGCCAGCAGGAGGACAGGGGTGTACGAGCAGTACTTC.

This sequence joins TRBV6-6 and TRBJ2-7, with a tentative D call TRBD1 (5 bases). The CDR3 loop spans 14 amino acids. With 7 bases removed from V and 4 bases from J, the gap between germline ends came to 17 bases. From germline, CDR1 is MNHNY and CDR2 SVGAGI (reference sequence). DNA of the CDR3: TGTGCCAGCACAACAGACAGATCCATATACGAGCAGTACTTC. Translated, it gives CASTTDRSIYEQYF.

The chain carries TRBV10-3 and TRBJ1-2, with TRBD1 matching 8 bases. The CDR3 runs to 12 residues. Germline V gene sequence: CDR1 ENHRY, CDR2 SYGVKD. Trimming took 7 bases from V and 7 from J; bases not matched to a gene: 5. The CDR3 DNA is TGTGCCATCAACCAGGGGGCCGGTGGCTACACCTTC. It is translated as CAINQGAGGYTF.

The chain carries TRBV19 and TRBJ2-3; 7 nucleotides match TRBD1. With V trimmed by 6 bases and J by 4 bases, 4 bases remained unmatched. Germline lookup yields CDR1 LNHDA and CDR2 SQIVND (reference sequence). This CDR3 region has 13 residues. The chain's CDR3 is CASSPTGSDTQYF. Written as DNA, the CDR3 is TGTGCCAGTAGCCCGACAGGGTCAGATACGCAGTATTTT.

This clone was seen once. This rearrangement joins TRBV5-1 to TRBJ2-2; tentative D call: TRBD1 (6 bases). Trimming removed 0 bases at V and 9 bases at J, with 18 bases between. The length of the CDR3 is 16 residues. Per germline, CDR1 SGHRS and CDR2 YFSETQ. In nucleotides, the CDR3 is TGCGCCAGCAGCTTGGGGACAGTCAGCGCCGGAAGGGAGCTGTTTTTT. Encoded protein: CASSLGTVSAGRELFF.

The chain employs TRBV5-1 and TRBJ2-1, with TRBD2 identical over 14 bases. V shed 1 base and J 4 bases; nucleotides not matched to a gene: 7. Per the germline V gene, CDR1 is SGHRS and CDR2 is YFSETQ. This CDR3 region has 18 residues. CDR3 coding DNA: TGCGCCAGCAGCTTGAAGGGACTAGCGGGGGATCCTTACAATGAGCAGTTCTTC. It is translated as CASSLKGLAGDPYNEQFF.